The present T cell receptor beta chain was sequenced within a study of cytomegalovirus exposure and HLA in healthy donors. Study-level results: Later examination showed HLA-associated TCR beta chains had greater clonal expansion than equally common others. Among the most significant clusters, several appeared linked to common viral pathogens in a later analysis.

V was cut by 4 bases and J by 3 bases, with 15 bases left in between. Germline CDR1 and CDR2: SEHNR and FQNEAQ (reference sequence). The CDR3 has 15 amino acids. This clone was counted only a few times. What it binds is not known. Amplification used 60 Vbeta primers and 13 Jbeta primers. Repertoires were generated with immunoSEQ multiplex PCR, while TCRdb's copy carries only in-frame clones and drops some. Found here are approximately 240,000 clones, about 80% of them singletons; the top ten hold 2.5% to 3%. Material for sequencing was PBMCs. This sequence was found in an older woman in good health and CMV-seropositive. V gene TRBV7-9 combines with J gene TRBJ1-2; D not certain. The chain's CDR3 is CASSSAAGGYYGYTF. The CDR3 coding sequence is TGTGCCAGCAGCTCGGCGGCCGGCGGTTACTATGGCTACACCTTC. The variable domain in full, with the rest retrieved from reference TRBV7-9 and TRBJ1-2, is DTGVSQNPRHKITKRGQNVTFRCDPISEHNRLYWYRQTLGQGPEFLTYFQNEAQLEKSRLLSDRFSAERPKGSFSTLEIQRTEQGDSAMYLCASSSAAGGYYGYTFGSGTRLTVV.